The present T cell receptor (beta chain) was sequenced within a study of identifying expanded T cells in peripheral blood. Germline V gene data show CDR1 as SGHVS and CDR2 as FQNEAQ. With 2 bases clipped from V and 5 bases from J, the junction kept 8 bases outside the gene matches. The CDR3 runs to 15 residues. Measured with immunoSEQ multiplex PCR; TCRdb has only the in-frame clones, and not every one. This table has 100,000 to 150,000 clones, 84% appearing once. Input material: blood. This TCR was sampled from a person aged 18 to 75 in good health. V is TRBV7-8 and J is TRBJ1-2; 7 bases line up with TRBD1. The DNA of the CDR3 is TGTGCCAGCAGCTTATCTCGGGACAGCAGATATGGCTACACCTTC. Translation: CASSLSRDSRYGYTF.